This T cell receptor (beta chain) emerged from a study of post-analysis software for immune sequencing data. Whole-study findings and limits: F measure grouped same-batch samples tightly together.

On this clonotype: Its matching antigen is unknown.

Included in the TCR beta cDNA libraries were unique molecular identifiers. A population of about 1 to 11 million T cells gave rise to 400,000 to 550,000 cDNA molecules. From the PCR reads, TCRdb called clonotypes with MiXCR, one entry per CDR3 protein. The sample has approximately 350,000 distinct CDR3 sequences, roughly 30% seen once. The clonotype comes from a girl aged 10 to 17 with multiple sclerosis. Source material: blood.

The CDR3 region is CASSAQEYEQYF. The CDR3 region has the DNA TGTGCCAGCAGCGCGCAGGAATACGAGCAGTACTTC. The chain joins TRBV5-6 to TRBJ2-7, with D unclear. Trimming took off 4 bases at V and 4 bases at J, with 9 bases between the two ends. This CDR3 is built from 12 residues. Germline CDR1 is SGHDT and CDR2 is YYEEEE.